Below are 3 T cell receptor beta chains sequenced from a single sample in a study of blood T cell repertoires in COVID-19. Sequencing used immunoSEQ multiplex PCR; TCRdb keeps in-frame clones, though not all of them. The table records 130,000 to 150,000 clones, 87% of them present only once. Sequencing was performed on peripheral blood. These receptors all come from a woman in her fifties or sixties with acute or convalescent COVID-19.

The gene calls are TRBV19 and TRBJ1-4, with TRBD1 matching over 10 bases. The germline V gene has CDR1 LNHDA and CDR2 SQIVND (reference sequence). V lost 4 bases to trimming and J lost 6 bases; unmatched junction nucleotides: 5. The CDR3 has 15 amino acids. The CDR3 loop is CASSRAGTGDEKLFF. CDR3 sequence (DNA): TGTGCCAGTAGTAGAGCCGGGACAGGGGATGAAAAACTGTTTTTT.

The chain joins TRBV5-1 to TRBJ2-2, with 9 nucleotides matching TRBD1. V dropped 4 bases and J dropped 4; count of bases not matched to a gene: 2. Germline assignment: CDR1 SGHRS and CDR2 YFSETQ. The CDR3 is made up of 14 amino acids. The CDR3 sequence: CASSMTGGTGELFF. In DNA, the CDR3 is TGCGCCAGCAGCATGACAGGGGGCACCGGGGAGCTGTTTTTT.

This chain connects TRBV5-3 to TRBJ2-1; a weak D match, TRBD2 (5 bases). TRBV5-3 is assigned to the ORF class and has an uncertain function. V was trimmed by 5 bases and J by 3 bases, leaving 24 bases between them. CDR3 size: 18 residues. In DNA form, the CDR3 reads TGTGCCAGAAGTTTCCGAGGGCCCGCGTATTTTATCTACAATGAGCAGTTCTTC. It encodes CARSFRGPAYFIYNEQFF.